Sequencing of this T cell receptor (gamma chain) was carried out in a study of Vδ1+ human thymocytes. Alphabeta T cells were depleted, then CD3+ Vdelta1+ Vdelta2- thymocytes were FACS-sorted. Between roughly 98% and 99.6% of sorted thymocytes were Vdelta1+. The junction had 9 bases not matched to a gene; V was cut back by 2 bases and J by 3 bases. The length of the CDR3 is 16 residues. Germline assignment: CDR1 EGSTGY and CDR2 YDSYTSSV. General study points: Unlike peripheral blood Vdelta1+ controls, thymic delta-chain sequences included about 20% Vdelta2 and few Vdelta3. Highly polyclonal TRG and TRD repertoires with Gaussian CDR3 length distributions appeared in thymus. The authors advised highly purified populations and single-cell validation.

As regards this clone: As yet, its antigen is unknown.

Extracted RNA was reverse transcribed into cDNA. Pooled V-gene forward primers with one constant-region reverse primer generated the CDR3 amplicons by multiplex PCR. TCRdb applied CATT to the multiplex PCR reads for clone calling. The table includes some 37,000 gamma-chain clones, roughly a fifth detected once. This chain connects TRGV4 to TRGJP1. The sequence was collected from a girl under three years old who had congenital heart surgery. The sample consisted of Vdelta1+ gamma-delta thymocytes from the thymus. Subset reported: FACS-sorted CD3+ TCRalphabeta- TCRVdelta1+ TCRVdelta2- thymocytes. CDR3 nucleotide sequence: TGTGCCACCTGGGATGATGAGTACGCCACTGGTTGGTTCAAGATATTT. Protein sequence: CATWDDEYATGWFKIF.